These 15 T cell receptor beta chains were sequenced from one sample in a study of identical twins. TCRdb used MiXCR to reprocess the 5' RACE reads, holding one entry per CDR3 protein. The data hold roughly 690,000 distinct CDR3 sequences, with about 20% observed a single time. These data were likewise used in another study, on T cells expressing NK-cell markers.

Sequenced sample: PBMCs. The source of these receptors is a woman younger than 30 in good health.

V gene TRBV12-3 or TRBV12-4 combines with J gene TRBJ2-3; the D gene is possibly TRBD1 (6 bases). Between the trimmed V and J ends, which lost 7 bases and 0 bases, there was a span of 14 bases. This CDR3 is built from 15 residues. Written as DNA, the CDR3 is TGTGCCAGCACCCTCAGGGGCGGGAGCACAGATACGCAGTATTTT. Translating it yields CASTLRGGSTDTQYF.

V gene TRBV2 combines with J gene TRBJ2-1; no clear D. Between the trimmed V and J ends, which lost 11 bases and 0 bases, there was a span of 14 bases. Germline CDR1 and CDR2: SNHLY and FYNNEI. The CDR3 has 14 residues. The CDR3, as DNA: TGTGCCGGCCTTGGCTTAAACTCCTACAATGAGCAGTTCTTC. This translates into CAGLGLNSYNEQFF. Complete variable domain (other parts from reference TRBV2 and TRBJ2-1): EPEVTQTPSHQVTQMGQEVILRCVPISNHLYFYWYRQILGQKVEFLVSFYNNEISEKSEIFDDQFSVERPDGSNFTLKIRSTKLEDSAMYFCAGLGLNSYNEQFFGPGTRLTVL.

This clonotype appeared a few times. The chain employs TRBV20-1 and TRBJ2-5; D is ambiguous. Trimming removed 1 base at V and 5 bases at J, with 11 bases between. The CDR3 contains 13 residues. CDR1 DFQATT and CDR2 SNEGSKA come from the germline V gene (reference sequence). The CDR3 DNA is TGCAGTGCTAGAGTTACTGGCGTGGAGACCCAGTACTTC. This encodes CSARVTGVETQYF.

This chain joins TRBV29-1 and TRBJ2-1, with D uncertain. The germline CDR1 and CDR2 sequences are SQVTM and ANQGSEA. The germline V and J ends were trimmed by 4 bases and 7 bases, with 17 bases remaining between them. This CDR3 spans 14 amino acids. CDR3 sequence: CSVGEGANGNEQFF. The CDR3 DNA reads TGCAGCGTTGGGGAAGGAGCCAATGGGAATGAGCAGTTCTTC.

This clonotype came up many times. V and J are TRBV20-1 and TRBJ2-7, with TRBD2 matching 11 bases. Germline assignment: CDR1 DFQATT and CDR2 SNEGSKA (reference sequence). The CDR3 sequence is 16 residues long. V shed 3 bases, J shed 0 bases, and the junction held 7 bases outside the gene matches. The CDR3 here is CSARILAGGSSYEQYF. CDR3 bases: TGCAGTGCTAGGATTCTAGCGGGGGGAAGCTCCTACGAGCAGTACTTC.

The genes are TRBV10-3 and TRBJ2-7; D possibly corresponds to TRBD1 (6 bases). This CDR3 spans 14 amino acids. The V end was cut by 6 bases, the J end by 5 bases, with 17 bases between. Germline V gene data show CDR1 as ENHRY and CDR2 as SYGVKD. The CDR3 DNA reads TGTGCCATCAGGAACAGGGTTAGTCCCAACGAGCAGTACTTC. Its translation: CAIRNRVSPNEQYF.

The chain uses TRBV2 and TRBJ2-3; D remains ambiguous. This CDR3 spans 13 amino acids. The V and J ends lost 8 bases and 7 bases respectively, with 16 bases between them. CDR1 is SNHLY and CDR2 is FYNNEI in the germline V gene. The CDR3 DNA is TGTGCCAGCCTCAGAAGCACACAGCATACGCAGTATTTT. It translates to CASLRSTQHTQYF.

The chain has TRBV7-9 and TRBJ2-1; D unresolved. The CDR3 totals 12 residues. The germline V gene encodes CDR1 SEHNR and CDR2 FQNEAQ (reference sequence). V was cut by 3 bases and J by 10 bases, with 10 bases left in between. CDR3 bases: TGTGCCAGCAGCTTCATGCTCCAAGAGCAGTTCTTC. Its protein is CASSFMLQEQFF.

This chain uses TRBV12-3 or TRBV12-4 with TRBJ1-2, with TRBD1 matching 11 bases. Trimming at V came to 4 bases and at J to 10 bases, leaving 5 bases not matched to a gene. The CDR3 runs to 13 residues. The DNA for the CDR3 is TGTGCCAGCAGTTCGGACAGGGGGCTAGTCTACACCTTC. This encodes CASSSDRGLVYTF.

CDR3 sequence (DNA): TGCAGTGTCTACCCCGGGGTAACCCAGTACTTC. This encodes CSVYPGVTQYF. This chain links TRBV20-1 with TRBJ2-5; D is possibly TRBD2 (5 bases). Germline V CDR1 and CDR2: DFQATT, SNEGSKA (reference sequence). Between the trimmed V and J ends, which lost 7 bases and 8 bases, there was a span of 14 bases. CDR3 length: 11 amino acids.

The chain carries TRBV7-9 and TRBJ2-7; no clear D. Germline V lookup: CDR1 SEHNR, CDR2 FQNEAQ (reference sequence). The V end lost 1 base, the J end lost 6 bases, and 7 bases lay between the germline ends. This CDR3 spans 12 amino acids. The CDR3 DNA reads TGTGCCAGCAGCTTAGTTGGATTCGAGCAGTACTTC. Translation gives CASSLVGFEQYF.

This clonotype was detected a few times. This chain uses TRBV20-1 with TRBJ2-5, with TRBD2 identical over 12 bases. Looked up from germline, CDR1 is DFQATT and CDR2 is SNEGSKA (reference sequence). This CDR3 has 15 amino acids. V was clipped by 3 bases and J by 2 bases; unmatched bases: 4. The CDR3 DNA is TGCAGTGCTAGTGGGACTAGCGGGCCACAAGAGACCCAGTACTTC. Encoded protein: CSASGTSGPQETQYF.

This clonotype was observed a few times. This sequence joins TRBV20-1 and TRBJ1-6, with D unclear. The germline CDR1 and CDR2 sequences are DFQATT and SNEGSKA (reference sequence). CDR3 length equals 15 residues. V lost 1 base and J 5 bases, leaving 12 bases between the germline ends. The CDR3 loop reads CSARGFGTHNSPLHF. For the CDR3, the DNA is TGCAGTGCTAGAGGATTTGGAACTCATAATTCACCCCTCCACTTT.

The gene calls are TRBV3-1 and TRBJ2-1; 8 bases agree with TRBD2. V lost 11 bases to trimming and J lost 4 bases; unmatched junction nucleotides: 19. The CDR3 is 17 residues long. Germline-derived CDR1 and CDR2 are LGHDT and YNNKEL (reference sequence). The CDR3 reads CACTDSIRGGPYNEQFF. In DNA form, the CDR3 reads TGTGCCTGCACCGACTCTATCCGGGGGGGGCCTTACAATGAGCAGTTCTTC.

The sample holds many counts of this clonotype. The V gene is TRBV6-5, the J gene TRBJ1-5; D not resolved. With 9 bases removed from V and 2 bases from J, the gap between germline ends came to 8 bases. Germline V gene lookup returns CDR1 MNHEY and CDR2 SVGAGI. This CDR3 is 12 amino acids long. CDR3 nucleotides: TGTGCCAGTCGCAGTGGCAATCAGCCCCAGCATTTT. Translating it yields CASRSGNQPQHF.